This passage covers 8 T cell receptor beta chains from one sample sequenced in a study of blood T cells in healthy people across ages. A J-beta primer mix and a sample-barcoded 5' primer were used in a second PCR of about 7 to 12 cycles. TCRdb reprocessed the 5' RACE reads via MiXCR and lists one record per CDR3 protein. The table records fewer than 900,000 distinct CDR3 sequences, roughly 35% of them present only once. The source material was blood. The receptors originated from a man younger than 35 in good health.

The chain uses TRBV6-6 and TRBJ1-5; 8 nucleotides line up with TRBD1. CDR1 and CDR2 from the germline V gene are MNHNY and SVGAGI (reference sequence). The CDR3 has 17 amino acids. V shed 5 bases, J shed 0 bases, and the junction held 9 bases outside the gene matches. The CDR3 bases are TGTGCCAGCAGTCAACCGGACAGGGAGTATAGCAATCAGCCCCAGCATTTT. The encoded protein is CASSQPDREYSNQPQHF.

CDR3 region: CSASVREVEQPQHF. The CDR3, as DNA: TGCAGTGCTAGTGTTAGGGAGGTTGAGCAGCCCCAGCATTTT. The chain employs TRBV20-1 and TRBJ1-5, with no clear D. CDR3 size: 14 residues. Trimming removed 3 bases at V and 7 bases at J, with 16 bases between. The V gene's germline CDR1 is DFQATT and CDR2 SNEGSKA (reference sequence).

This clonotype occurred a few times. The gene calls are TRBV12-3 or TRBV12-4 and TRBJ1-1; D not certain. V was clipped by 5 bases and J by 1 base, with 11 bases between them. The CDR3 has 14 residues. The CDR3 nucleotides are TGTGCCAGCAGTGACTTAAGTGGGAACACTGAAGCTTTCTTT. Translating it yields CASSDLSGNTEAFF.

The gene calls are TRBV7-9 and TRBJ1-2; D ambiguous. This CDR3 region has 15 residues. Looked up from germline, CDR1 is SEHNR and CDR2 is FQNEAQ (reference sequence). V lost 5 bases, J lost 4 bases, and 17 bases lay in between. The CDR3 loop is CASSLGDGYGYGYTF. CDR3 nucleotide sequence: TGTGCCAGCAGCCTCGGGGATGGGTATGGCTATGGCTACACCTTC.

This clonotype was picked up a small number of times. This rearrangement joins TRBV6-5 to TRBJ1-1; the D gene is possibly TRBD1 (5 bases). The V end lost 2 bases, the J end lost 4 bases, and 20 bases lay between the germline ends. This CDR3 region has 17 residues. In germline, CDR1 is MNHEY, CDR2 SVGAGI. Here the CDR3 reads CASSYAAGTIFRTEAFF. The CDR3 region has the DNA TGTGCCAGCAGTTACGCGGCAGGGACGATCTTCCGCACTGAAGCTTTCTTT.

The chain is built from TRBV7-2 and TRBJ2-3; 8 positions match TRBD2. The V and J ends lost 1 base and 1 base, in that order; junction bases with no gene match: 10. The CDR3 consists of 18 residues. Germline CDR1 is SGHTA and CDR2 is FQGNSA. CDR3 nucleotides: TGTGCCAGCAGCTTAGGGCATCCTGGCGGGGGGCGCACAGATACGCAGTATTTT. This codes for CASSLGHPGGGRTDTQYF. Combining the CDR3 with reference TRBV7-2 and TRBJ2-3 gives the whole variable domain GAGVSQSPSNKVTEKGKDVELRCDPISGHTALYWYRQSLGQGLEFLIYFQGNSAPDKSGLPSDRFSAERTGGSVSTLTIQRTQQEDSAVYLCASSLGHPGGGRTDTQYFGPGTRLTVL.

This clonotype has a handful of counts. This sequence joins TRBV4-2 and TRBJ2-7; D is possibly TRBD1 or TRBD2 (5 bases each). The CDR3 covers 15 residues. Trimming took off 0 bases at V and 7 bases at J, with 16 bases between the two ends. Germline lookup yields CDR1 LGHNA and CDR2 YNFKEQ. The CDR3 loop is CASSQEGRQLDEQYF. The CDR3 DNA is TGTGCCAGCAGCCAAGAGGGGAGACAGTTGGATGAGCAGTACTTC.

The chain combines TRBV20-1 with TRBJ1-1; TRBD1 agrees at 9 bases. Losses at the gene ends were 6 bases for V and 1 base for J; bases not matched to a gene: 15. The V gene's germline CDR1 is DFQATT and CDR2 SNEGSKA (reference sequence). CDR3 size: 17 residues. The CDR3 coding sequence is TGCAGTGCCCGTAACTCCGGGACAGGGCCCTCGAACACTGAAGCTTTCTTT. Residues: CSARNSGTGPSNTEAFF.